A single sample is the source of the 30 T cell receptor beta chains below, sequenced in a study of response to subunit inactivated influenza vaccine. TCRdb itself ran the RT-PCR reads through MiXCR, one entry per CDR3 protein. This sample yields about 780,000 distinct CDR3 sequences, of which roughly 20% are seen a single time; about a tenth belongs to the top ten. Sample: PBMCs from blood, taken more than 4 days after vaccination. The receptors derive from a man aged 45-60 years who received an inactivated influenza vaccine.

Regarding this clonotype: A junction boundary mismatches the germline segment, possibly from a read error. The chain combines TRBV10-3 with TRBJ1-3; 8 bases map to TRBD1. CDR3 length: 17 amino acids. Germline lookup yields CDR1 ENHRY and CDR2 SYGVKD. The CDR3: CAISENPTGTGRNTRYF. CDR3 in DNA: TGTGCCATCAGTGAAAACCCTACCGGGACAGGAAGAAACACCAGATATTTT.

The chain uses TRBV7-2 and TRBJ2-1, with a possible D match to TRBD2 (5 bases). V was shortened by 0 bases and J by 9 bases, with 6 bases between the two germline ends. The germline CDR1 and CDR2 sequences are SGHTA and FQGNSA. This CDR3 spans 12 amino acids. CDR3 sequence: CASSLASVEQFF. CDR3 nucleotide sequence: TGTGCCAGCAGCTTAGCTAGCGTTGAGCAGTTCTTC.

In its sample, this clonotype was seen a few times. J is TRBJ1-5 and V is TRBV7-2; 7 nucleotides line up with TRBD1. Per germline, CDR1 SGHTA and CDR2 FQGNSA. This CDR3 has 16 amino acids. The V segment lost 3 bases and the J segment 1 base; nucleotides outside the gene matches: 6. The CDR3, as DNA: TGTGCCAGCAGCTTTATAGGGGGCGCAAGCAATCAGCCCCAGCATTTT. Translating it yields CASSFIGGASNQPQHF.

This clonotype was seen only once. The chain is built from TRBV12-3 or TRBV12-4 and TRBJ2-7; D may be TRBD1 (6 bases). The CDR3 has 14 residues. Trimming removed 5 bases at V and 6 bases at J, with 17 bases between. CDR3 amino acids: CASSHSGVPFEQYF. The CDR3 DNA follows: TGTGCCAGCAGTCACTCAGGGGTACCCTTCGAGCAGTACTTC.

This clonotype was found a few times. V is TRBV29-1 and J is TRBJ2-1; TRBD2 aligns across 8 bases. Germline CDR1 reads SQVTM; CDR2 reads ANQGSEA. The CDR3 is 15 amino acids. J lost 1 base, V lost 7 bases, and 9 bases had no gene match. CDR3 nucleotide sequence: TGCAGCGCCGGGGGGGGCGGCCTGTCCTACAATGAGCAGTTCTTC. Protein sequence: CSAGGGGLSYNEQFF.

Note on this clonotype: Germline and junction disagree at one end, which may indicate a read error. V usage is TRBV6-1 and J usage is TRBJ2-3; tentatively, D is TRBD1 (6 bases). The CDR3 is 15 residues long. Germline V CDR1 and CDR2: MNHNS, SASEGT. In DNA form, the CDR3 reads TGTGCCAGCAGTGGACGGGTCAGGGGTAAGGATACGCGGTATTTT. This translates into CASSGRVRGKDTRYF.

Ten or more counts support this clonotype. V is TRBV12-3 or TRBV12-4 and J is TRBJ1-1; D not certain. The CDR3 is 16 amino acids. Trimming took off 6 bases at V and 0 bases at J, with 17 bases between the two ends. The CDR3 is CASRRRTWGMNTEAFF. Written as DNA, the CDR3 is TGTGCCAGCAGGCGTAGGACGTGGGGAATGAACACTGAAGCTTTCTTT.

The chain combines TRBV5-1 with TRBJ2-7, with 9 bases aligning to TRBD1. The J segment lost 4 bases and the V segment lost 3 bases, leaving 14 bases of the junction unmatched. Per germline, CDR1 SGHRS and CDR2 YFSETQ. This CDR3 region has 17 residues. The CDR3 region is CASSWRSRTGDAYEQYF. CDR3 in DNA: TGCGCCAGCAGCTGGCGTTCGAGGACAGGGGACGCTTACGAGCAGTACTTC.

This clonotype showed up just a few times. V usage is TRBV12-3 or TRBV12-4 and J usage is TRBJ2-2; TRBD1 agrees at 7 bases. V lost 6 bases, J lost 5 bases, and 3 bases stayed unmatched. The CDR3 loop spans 13 amino acids. In nucleotides, the CDR3 is TGTGCCAGCAGCTTGGGACAGACCGGGGAGCTGTTTTTT. Protein product: CASSLGQTGELFF.

This clonotype was detected only a few times. The genes are TRBV24-1 and TRBJ2-3; 12 nucleotides match TRBD1. Per the germline V gene, CDR1 is KGHDR and CDR2 is SFDVKD. Unmatched junction bases numbered 7, after V lost 4 bases and J lost 6 bases. This CDR3 is built from 16 residues. The CDR3: CATSEVGTGGFDTQYF. The CDR3 nucleotides are TGTGCCACCAGTGAAGTGGGGACAGGGGGCTTTGATACGCAGTATTTT.

This clonotype has a count of ten or more. This chain joins TRBV20-1 and TRBJ2-4; either TRBD1 or TRBD2 may fit D (5 bases each). The CDR3 spans 16 residues. The ends were cut back, 6 bases at V and 0 bases at J, with 18 bases in the middle. From germline, CDR1 is DFQATT and CDR2 SNEGSKA (reference sequence). In DNA form, the CDR3 reads TGCAGTGCCCCGACCGGGGACCTTTTAGCCAAAAACATTCAGTACTTC. It is translated as CSAPTGDLLAKNIQYF.

The chain joins TRBV7-2 to TRBJ2-7; D remains unclear. Germline V gene lookup returns CDR1 SGHTA and CDR2 FQGNSA. The CDR3 is made up of 15 amino acids. Trimming shortened V by 3 bases and J by 0 bases, and 12 bases separated the two germline ends. CDR3 DNA sequence: TGTGCCAGCAGCTTTGGTGCCCATAGCTCCTACGAGCAGTACTTC. Translating it yields CASSFGAHSSYEQYF. Full variable domain (outside the CDR3, taken from reference TRBV7-2 and TRBJ2-7): GAGVSQSPSNKVTEKGKDVELRCDPISGHTALYWYRQSLGQGLEFLIYFQGNSAPDKSGLPSDRFSAERTGGSVSTLTIQRTQQEDSAVYLCASSFGAHSSYEQYFGPGTRLTVT.

This clonotype was counted at least ten times. The V call is TRBV7-9, the J call TRBJ2-2, with D possibly TRBD2 on 6 matching bases. The CDR3 runs 15 residues. V gave up 5 bases and J gave up 2 bases, with 12 bases separating them. Germline loops: CDR1 SEHNR, CDR2 FQNEAQ (reference sequence). In nucleotides, the CDR3 is TGTGCCAGCAGCCTCGGGACTTTCAACACCGGGGAGCTGTTTTTT. Its translation is CASSLGTFNTGELFF.

This clonotype appeared once. The chain links TRBV7-9 to TRBJ2-7; D remains unclear. Looked up from germline, CDR1 is SEHNR and CDR2 is FQNEAQ (reference sequence). Trimming took 3 bases from V and 5 from J, leaving 5 bases between them. The CDR3 is 11 amino acids. DNA of the CDR3: TGTGCCAGCAGCTTTACTAACGAGCAGTACTTC. Protein: CASSFTNEQYF.

In this sample, this clonotype turned up a few times. The gene calls are TRBV5-1 and TRBJ2-1; D call uncertain. Germline CDR1 and CDR2: SGHRS and YFSETQ. Trimming removed 6 bases at V and 5 bases at J, with 18 bases between. This CDR3 is 15 amino acids long. CDR3 amino acids: CASTAPSGYNNEQFF. Here the CDR3 DNA reads TGCGCCAGCACCGCCCCCTCCGGTTATAACAATGAGCAGTTCTTC.

This clonotype was observed a few times. The V and J genes are TRBV6-1 and TRBJ2-3, with 7 bases that match TRBD2. This CDR3 contains 15 residues. Germline V gene sequence: CDR1 MNHNS, CDR2 SASEGT. Trimming cost V 7 bases and J 0 bases; bases outside gene matches: 7. CDR3 DNA: TGTGCCAGCAAAATGGGCGGGAGTAGCACAGATACGCAGTATTTT. Translated: CASKMGGSSTDTQYF.

The chain links TRBV5-5 to TRBJ1-1, with a tentative D call TRBD1 (6 bases). Germline CDR1 reads SGHKS; CDR2 reads YYEKEE (reference sequence). V was pared by 3 bases and J by 0 bases, with 9 bases between. The CDR3 consists of 14 residues. CDR3 region: CASSYREVNTEAFF. The CDR3 DNA reads TGTGCCAGCAGCTACAGGGAGGTGAACACTGAAGCTTTCTTT.

The table lists this clonotype with a few counts. The J gene is TRBJ2-1, the V gene TRBV6-1; 10 positions match TRBD2. Germline assignment: CDR1 MNHNS and CDR2 SASEGT. The CDR3 runs 17 residues. The ends lost 6 bases at V and 4 bases at J; junction bases unmatched: 12. CDR3 nucleotide sequence: TGTGCCAGCAGCCATCGGGCTAGCGGGAGTAGTTACAATGAGCAGTTCTTC. Translating gives CASSHRASGSSYNEQFF.

This clonotype was found a few times. This chain joins TRBV29-1 and TRBJ1-1, with D tentatively TRBD1 (5 bases). Germline CDR1 reads SQVTM; CDR2 reads ANQGSEA. The CDR3 is 16 amino acids. Trimming removed 5 bases from V and 6 bases from J, with 25 bases in between. The CDR3 DNA reads as TGCAGCGTTCCCACCGGGACCCACCCCGGTAACGCTGAAGCTTTCTTT. Protein product: CSVPTGTHPGNAEAFF.

The chain links TRBV20-1 to TRBJ2-1, with 14 nucleotides matching TRBD2. This CDR3 is 19 amino acids long. J gave up 2 bases and V 0 bases, and 9 bases lay outside the gene matches. Germline lookup yields CDR1 DFQATT and CDR2 SNEGSKA (reference sequence). CDR3 in amino acids: CSARDTSGLAGATYNEQFF. CDR3 in DNA: TGCAGTGCTAGAGATACGTCGGGACTAGCGGGGGCCACCTACAATGAGCAGTTCTTC.

The chain is built from TRBV12-3 or TRBV12-4 and TRBJ1-5, with TRBD1 identical over 12 bases. This CDR3 is 17 amino acids long. Trimming took 5 bases from V and 1 from J; bases not matched to a gene: 6. The CDR3 here is CASSLGTGGWSNQPQHF. The CDR3 nucleotides are TGTGCCAGCAGTCTAGGGACAGGGGGCTGGAGCAATCAGCCCCAGCATTTT.

Written as DNA, the CDR3 is TGTGCCAGCATCGGGCAGGGAAAAGAGACCCAGTACTTC. Translation gives CASIGQGKETQYF. The genes are TRBV28 and TRBJ2-5, with a possible D match to TRBD1 (5 bases). The CDR3 covers 13 residues. Deletions cut 7 bases from V and 3 bases from J, with 12 bases between. The germline V gene has CDR1 MDHEN and CDR2 SYDVKM.

This clonotype was observed a few times. This sequence joins TRBV20-1 and TRBJ2-1, with 7 bases aligning to TRBD2. After removal of 6 bases from V and 8 bases from J, the junction contained 4 bases not matched to a gene. Per the germline V gene, CDR1 is DFQATT and CDR2 is SNEGSKA (reference sequence). CDR3 size: 11 residues. The CDR3 bases are TGCAGTGCGATACTAGCGTATGAGCAGTTCTTC. Residues: CSAILAYEQFF.

The chain employs TRBV6-1 and TRBJ2-1; TRBD2 aligns across 9 bases. This CDR3 spans 16 amino acids. In germline, CDR1 is MNHNS, CDR2 SASEGT. Germline trimming cut 6 bases from V and 2 bases from J; bases unmatched to any gene: 8. The CDR3 reads CASSPLAGVAYNEQFF. The CDR3 DNA is TGTGCCAGCAGCCCTTTAGCGGGGGTGGCCTACAATGAGCAGTTCTTC.

V usage is TRBV18 and J usage is TRBJ2-1, with D tentatively TRBD1 or TRBD2 (6 bases each). This CDR3 is 16 amino acids long. V gave up 3 bases and J gave up 6 bases, with 18 bases separating them. Germline CDR1 reads KGHSH; CDR2 reads LQKENI. The CDR3 sequence: CASSPQLATGPNEQFF. For the CDR3, the DNA is TGTGCCAGCTCACCTCAACTAGCAACAGGGCCCAATGAGCAGTTCTTC. Combining the CDR3 with reference TRBV18 and TRBJ2-1 gives the whole variable domain NAGVMQNPRHLVRRRGQEARLRCSPMKGHSHVYWYRQLPEEGLKFMVYLQKENIIDESGMPKERFSAEFPKEGPSILRIQQVVRGDSAAYFCASSPQLATGPNEQFFGPGTRLTVL.

The sample holds a few counts of this clonotype. The rearrangement joins TRBV23-1 to TRBJ2-7; no clear D gene. TRBV23-1 counts as an open reading frame of uncertain function. CDR3 length equals 13 residues. V was clipped by 0 bases and J by 2 bases, with 5 bases between them. CDR3 nucleotide sequence: TGCGCCAGCAGTCAATCGAAGACCTACGAGCAGTACTTC. It encodes CASSQSKTYEQYF.

This chain connects TRBV28 to TRBJ2-5; D may be TRBD1 or TRBD2 (5 bases each). CDR1 and CDR2 from the germline V gene are MDHEN and SYDVKM. V was cut by 8 bases and J by 5 bases, with 24 bases left in between. The CDR3 covers 16 residues. Written as DNA, the CDR3 is TGTGCCAGCGCACACCGGAGGTTCCGGGGCCCCGAGACCCAGTACTTC. Translation: CASAHRRFRGPETQYF.

This clonotype turned up a few times. In DNA, the CDR3 is TGTGCCAGCACCCCACCGGGCTCTGGAAACACCATATATTTT. Its translation: CASTPPGSGNTIYF. The rearrangement links TRBV6-1 to TRBJ1-3; no clear D. The V end lost 7 bases, the J end lost 0 bases, and 10 bases lay between the germline ends. The CDR3 sequence is 14 residues long. Germline V gene sequence: CDR1 MNHNS, CDR2 SASEGT.

This chain links TRBV11-2 with TRBJ2-7; D remains ambiguous. CDR3 length: 17 residues. The germline V and J ends were trimmed by 1 base and 0 bases, with 16 bases remaining between them. Germline values: CDR1 SGHAT, CDR2 FQNNGV. The CDR3 bases are TGTGCCAGCAGCTTAGTCGGGCCGCCGGTAAGCTCCTACGAGCAGTACTTC. Its protein is CASSLVGPPVSSYEQYF.

The genes are TRBV19 and TRBJ1-2; D gene ambiguous. V lost 5 bases to trimming and J lost 4 bases, with 11 bases between them. This CDR3 spans 13 amino acids. Per germline, CDR1 LNHDA and CDR2 SQIVND (reference sequence). The CDR3 DNA reads as TGTGCCAGTAGTGGAGGGTTTGGCTATGGCTACACCTTC. It specifies CASSGGFGYGYTF.